One sample yielded the 9 T cell receptor beta chains listed below, sequenced in a study of blood T cells in healthy people across ages. Combining a sample-barcoded 5' primer with a J-beta primer mix, a second PCR ran for about 7 to 11 cycles. From the 5' RACE reads, TCRdb called clonotypes with MiXCR, one entry per CDR3 protein. In the table there are approximately 1.5 million distinct CDR3 sequences, approximately 39% of which are singletons. Sequencing input: blood. The receptors shown here come from a young woman in good health.

There are a few counts of this clonotype. The chain employs TRBV5-1 and TRBJ1-5, with D unclear. Germline V gene lookup returns CDR1 SGHRS and CDR2 YFSETQ. The germline V and J ends were trimmed by 2 bases and 4 bases, with 13 bases remaining between them. The CDR3 is 15 residues long. CDR3 DNA sequence: TGCGCCAGCAGCTTTGAGGGCTCAGGTAATCAGCCCCAGCATTTT. Its translation is CASSFEGSGNQPQHF.

The gene calls are TRBV7-2 and TRBJ2-7; 7 nucleotides match TRBD2. This CDR3 region has 13 residues. The V and J ends lost 5 bases and 10 bases, in that order; junction bases with no gene match: 11. Germline-derived CDR1 and CDR2 are SGHTA and FQGNSA. This CDR3 is CASSPAGRGIQYF. As DNA, the CDR3 is TGTGCCAGCAGCCCAGCGGGACGAGGGATTCAGTACTTC.

This clonotype was counted once. The rearrangement joins TRBV20-1 to TRBJ2-7, with 7 bases fitting TRBD1. Germline V lookup: CDR1 DFQATT, CDR2 SNEGSKA (reference sequence). This CDR3 is built from 15 residues. Losses at the gene ends were 3 bases for V and 0 bases for J; bases not matched to a gene: 8. In nucleotides, the CDR3 is TGCAGTGCTAGTCTTCGGGACAGAAGCTCCTACGAGCAGTACTTC. This gives the protein CSASLRDRSSYEQYF.

In this sample, this clonotype turned up a few times. This rearrangement joins TRBV4-1 to TRBJ2-1; D tentatively fits TRBD1 or TRBD2 (5 bases each). Per the germline V gene, CDR1 is MGHRA and CDR2 is YSYEKL. Trimming took 4 bases from V and 3 from J, leaving 16 bases between them. This CDR3 is built from 16 residues. The CDR3 sequence is CASSLKGRGYYNEQFF. DNA of the CDR3: TGCGCCAGCAGCCTCAAGGGACGGGGTTACTACAATGAGCAGTTCTTC.

This clonotype was found a few times. CDR3 coding DNA: TGTGCCAGCGCATCCGGGACCCCTCTTGAAAAACTGTTTTTT. Translation: CASASGTPLEKLFF. The J gene is TRBJ1-4, the V gene TRBV28, with D perhaps TRBD1 (5 bases). CDR1 and CDR2 (germline): MDHEN, SYDVKM. V was shortened by 8 bases and J by 7 bases, with 17 bases between the two germline ends. This CDR3 spans 14 amino acids.

The chain employs TRBV12-3 or TRBV12-4 and TRBJ2-2; D unclear. V dropped 10 bases and J dropped 3 bases, with 15 bases sitting between them. The length of the CDR3 is 14 residues. DNA of the CDR3: TGTGCCACCCAAGCTAGAATTTACACCGGGGAGCTGTTTTTT. This codes for CATQARIYTGELFF.

The chain recombines TRBV7-2 with TRBJ2-2; 7 bases agree with TRBD1. J was trimmed by 7 bases and V by 9 bases; bases with no gene match: 14. Germline V gives CDR1 SGHTA, CDR2 FQGNSA. This CDR3 has 15 amino acids. CDR3 nucleotides: TGTGCCAGTAGCAAAATGGGACAGACTAACGGGGAGCTGTTTTTT. Protein sequence: CASSKMGQTNGELFF.

There are many counts of this clonotype. The V call is TRBV4-1, the J call TRBJ2-7; weak D call: TRBD2 (5 bases). The length of the CDR3 is 14 residues. Germline assignment: CDR1 MGHRA and CDR2 YSYEKL. V lost 0 bases to trimming and J lost 2 bases, with 8 bases between them. The CDR3 DNA is TGCGCCAGCAGCCAAGATCCGGGAACCTACGAGCAGTACTTC. Its protein product is CASSQDPGTYEQYF.

This chain uses TRBV4-3 with TRBJ1-1; D call uncertain. The CDR3 extends over 16 amino acids. Per the germline V gene, CDR1 is LGHNA and CDR2 is YSLEER. V lost 0 bases and J 5 bases, leaving 16 bases between the germline ends. The CDR3 DNA reads as TGCGCCAGCAGCCAAGACGCCGTCAGGATGGGGACTGAAGCTTTCTTT. This gives the protein CASSQDAVRMGTEAFF.